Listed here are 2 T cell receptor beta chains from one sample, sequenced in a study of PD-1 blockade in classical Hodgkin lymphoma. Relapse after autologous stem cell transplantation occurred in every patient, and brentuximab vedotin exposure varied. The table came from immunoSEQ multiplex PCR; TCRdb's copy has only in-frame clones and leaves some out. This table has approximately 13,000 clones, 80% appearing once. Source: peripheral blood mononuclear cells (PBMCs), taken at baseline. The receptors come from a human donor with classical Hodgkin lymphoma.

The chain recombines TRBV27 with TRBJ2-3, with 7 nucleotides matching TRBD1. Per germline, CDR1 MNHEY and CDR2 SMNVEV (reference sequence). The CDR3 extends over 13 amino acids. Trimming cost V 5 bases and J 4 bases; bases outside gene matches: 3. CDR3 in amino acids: CASSRQGPDTQYF. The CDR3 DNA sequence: TGTGCCAGCAGTAGACAGGGACCAGATACGCAGTATTTT.

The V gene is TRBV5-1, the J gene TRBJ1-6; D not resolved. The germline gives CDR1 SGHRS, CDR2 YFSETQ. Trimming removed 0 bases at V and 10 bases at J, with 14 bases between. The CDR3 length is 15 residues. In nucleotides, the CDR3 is TGCGCCAGCAGCTTGGGGGTGGGATCTCGATCACCCCTCCACTTT. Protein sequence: CASSLGVGSRSPLHF.